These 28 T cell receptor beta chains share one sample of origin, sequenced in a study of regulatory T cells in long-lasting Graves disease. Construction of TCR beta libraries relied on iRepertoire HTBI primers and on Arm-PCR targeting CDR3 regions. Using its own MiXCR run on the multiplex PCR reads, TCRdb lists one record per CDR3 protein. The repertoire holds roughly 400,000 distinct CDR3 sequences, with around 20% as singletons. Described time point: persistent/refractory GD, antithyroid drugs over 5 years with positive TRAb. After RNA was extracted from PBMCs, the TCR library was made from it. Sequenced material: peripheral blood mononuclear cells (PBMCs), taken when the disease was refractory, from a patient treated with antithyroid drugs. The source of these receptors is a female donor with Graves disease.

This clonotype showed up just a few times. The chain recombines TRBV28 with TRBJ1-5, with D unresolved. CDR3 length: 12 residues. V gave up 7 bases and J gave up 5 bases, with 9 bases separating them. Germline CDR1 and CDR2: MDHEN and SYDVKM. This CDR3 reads CASTPHDQPQHF. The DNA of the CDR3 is TGTGCCAGCACCCCCCACGATCAGCCCCAGCATTTT.

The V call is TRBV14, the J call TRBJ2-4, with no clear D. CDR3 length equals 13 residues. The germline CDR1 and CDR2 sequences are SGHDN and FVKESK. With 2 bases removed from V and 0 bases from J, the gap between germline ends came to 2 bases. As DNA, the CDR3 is TGTGCCAGCAGCCAAATAGCCAAAAACATTCAGTACTTC. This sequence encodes CASSQIAKNIQYF.

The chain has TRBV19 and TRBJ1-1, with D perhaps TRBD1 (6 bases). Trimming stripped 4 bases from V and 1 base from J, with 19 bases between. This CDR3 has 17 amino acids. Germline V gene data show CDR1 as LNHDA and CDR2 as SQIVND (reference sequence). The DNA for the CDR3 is TGTGCCAGTAGTAGACGGGACACCCCTTCTCCGAACACTGAAGCTTTCTTT. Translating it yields CASSRRDTPSPNTEAFF.

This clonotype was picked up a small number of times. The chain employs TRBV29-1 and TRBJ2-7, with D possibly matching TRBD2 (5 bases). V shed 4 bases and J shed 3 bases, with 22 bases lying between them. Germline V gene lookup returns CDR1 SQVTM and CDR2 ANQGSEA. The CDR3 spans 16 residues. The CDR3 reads CSVVVRADRWYYEQYF. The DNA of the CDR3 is TGCAGCGTTGTCGTTCGAGCGGACCGCTGGTACTACGAGCAGTACTTC.

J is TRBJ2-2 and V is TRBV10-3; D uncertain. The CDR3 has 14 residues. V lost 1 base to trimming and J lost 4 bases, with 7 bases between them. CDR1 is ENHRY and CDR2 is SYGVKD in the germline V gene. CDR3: CAISELEVTGELFF. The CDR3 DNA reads TGTGCCATCAGTGAGTTAGAGGTCACCGGGGAGCTGTTTTTT.

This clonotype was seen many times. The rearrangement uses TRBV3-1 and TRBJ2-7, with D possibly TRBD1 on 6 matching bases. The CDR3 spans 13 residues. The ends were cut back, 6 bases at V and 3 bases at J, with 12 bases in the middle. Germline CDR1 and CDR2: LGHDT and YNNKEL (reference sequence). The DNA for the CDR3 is TGTGCCAGCAGGGGGGCGGGTGACTACGAGCAGTACTTC. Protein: CASRGAGDYEQYF.

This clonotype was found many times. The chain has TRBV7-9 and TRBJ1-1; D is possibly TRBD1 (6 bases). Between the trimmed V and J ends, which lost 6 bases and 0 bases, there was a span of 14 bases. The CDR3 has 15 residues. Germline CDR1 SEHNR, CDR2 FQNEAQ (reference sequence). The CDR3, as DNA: TGTGCCAGCAGTCTCGGGGGCCGCATGAACACTGAAGCTTTCTTT. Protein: CASSLGGRMNTEAFF.

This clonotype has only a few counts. The CDR3 DNA reads TGTGCCAGCAGCTTTCCCACGAGGACTGAAGCTTTCTTT. It encodes CASSFPTRTEAFF. This chain uses TRBV7-9 with TRBJ1-1; D is undetermined. The CDR3 length is 13 residues. Germline V gene lookup returns CDR1 SEHNR and CDR2 FQNEAQ (reference sequence). Between the trimmed V and J ends, which lost 3 bases and 5 bases, there was a span of 10 bases.

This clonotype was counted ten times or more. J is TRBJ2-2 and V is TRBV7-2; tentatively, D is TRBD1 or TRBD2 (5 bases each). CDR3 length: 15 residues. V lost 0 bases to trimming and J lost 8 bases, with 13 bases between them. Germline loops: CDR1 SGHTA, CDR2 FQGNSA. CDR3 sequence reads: CASSLAWAGTGELFF. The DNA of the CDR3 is TGTGCCAGCAGCTTAGCCTGGGCCGGGACGGGGGAGCTGTTTTTT.

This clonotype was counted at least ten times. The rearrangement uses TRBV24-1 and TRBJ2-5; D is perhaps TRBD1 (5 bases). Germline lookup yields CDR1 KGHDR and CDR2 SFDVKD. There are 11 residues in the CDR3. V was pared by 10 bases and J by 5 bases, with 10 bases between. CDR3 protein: CATSQGETQYF. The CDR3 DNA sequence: TGTGCCACTTCCCAGGGCGAGACCCAGTACTTC.

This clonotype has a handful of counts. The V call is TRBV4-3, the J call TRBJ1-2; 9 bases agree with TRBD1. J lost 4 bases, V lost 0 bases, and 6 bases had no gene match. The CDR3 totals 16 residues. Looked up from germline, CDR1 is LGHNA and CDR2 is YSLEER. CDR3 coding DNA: TGCGCCAGCAGCCAAGAAGGGGACAGGGAGACCTATGGCTACACCTTC. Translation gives CASSQEGDRETYGYTF.

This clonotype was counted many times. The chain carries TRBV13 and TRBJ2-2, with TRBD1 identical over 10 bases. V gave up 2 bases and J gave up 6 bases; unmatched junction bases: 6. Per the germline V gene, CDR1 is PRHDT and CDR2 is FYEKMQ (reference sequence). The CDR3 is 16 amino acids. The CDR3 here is CASSLTGTGDPGELFF. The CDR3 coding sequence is TGTGCCAGCAGCTTAACCGGGACAGGGGATCCCGGGGAGCTGTTTTTT.

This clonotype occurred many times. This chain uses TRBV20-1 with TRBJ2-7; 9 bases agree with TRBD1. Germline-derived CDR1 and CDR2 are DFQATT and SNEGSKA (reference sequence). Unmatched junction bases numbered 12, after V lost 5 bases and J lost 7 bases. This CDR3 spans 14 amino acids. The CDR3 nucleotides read TGCAGTGCTGATCCGGGACAGGGTTTTCGGGAGCAGTACTTC. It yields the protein CSADPGQGFREQYF.

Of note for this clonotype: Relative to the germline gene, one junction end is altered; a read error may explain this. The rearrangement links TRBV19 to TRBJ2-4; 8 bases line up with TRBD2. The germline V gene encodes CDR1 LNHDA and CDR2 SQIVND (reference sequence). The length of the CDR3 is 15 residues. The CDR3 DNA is TGTGCCAGCAGTATGGCAGCGGGACTAGAGAACATTCAGTACTTC. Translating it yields CASSMAAGLENIQYF.

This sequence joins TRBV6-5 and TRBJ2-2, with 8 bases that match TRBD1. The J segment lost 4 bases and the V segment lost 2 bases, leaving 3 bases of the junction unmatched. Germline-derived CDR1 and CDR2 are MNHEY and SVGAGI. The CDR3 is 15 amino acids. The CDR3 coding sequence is TGTGCCAGCAGTTACGGACAGGGTGTCACCGGGGAGCTGTTTTTT. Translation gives CASSYGQGVTGELFF.

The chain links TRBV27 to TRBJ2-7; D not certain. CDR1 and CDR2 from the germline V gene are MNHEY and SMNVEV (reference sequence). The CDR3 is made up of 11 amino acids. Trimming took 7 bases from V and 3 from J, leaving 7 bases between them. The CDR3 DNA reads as TGTGCCAGCAAGCACGGCTACGAGCAGTACTTC. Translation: CASKHGYEQYF.

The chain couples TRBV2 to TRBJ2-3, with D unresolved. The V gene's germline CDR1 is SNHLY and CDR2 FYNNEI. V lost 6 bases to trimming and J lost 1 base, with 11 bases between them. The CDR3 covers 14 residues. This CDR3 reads CASSGRTGTDTQYF. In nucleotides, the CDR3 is TGTGCCAGCAGCGGCCGGACGGGCACAGATACGCAGTATTTT.

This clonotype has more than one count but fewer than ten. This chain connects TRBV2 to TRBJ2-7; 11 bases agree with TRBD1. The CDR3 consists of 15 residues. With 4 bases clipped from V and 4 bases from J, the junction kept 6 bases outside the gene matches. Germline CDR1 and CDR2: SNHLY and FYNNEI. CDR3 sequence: CASSARTGGWYEQYF. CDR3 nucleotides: TGTGCCAGCAGTGCACGGACAGGGGGCTGGTACGAGCAGTACTTC.

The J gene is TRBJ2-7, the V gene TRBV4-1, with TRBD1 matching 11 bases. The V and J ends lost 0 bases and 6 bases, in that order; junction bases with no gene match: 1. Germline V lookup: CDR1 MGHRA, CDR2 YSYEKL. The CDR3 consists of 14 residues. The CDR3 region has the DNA TGCGCCAGCAGCCAAGACGGGACAGGGGGCGAGCAGTACTTC. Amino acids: CASSQDGTGGEQYF.

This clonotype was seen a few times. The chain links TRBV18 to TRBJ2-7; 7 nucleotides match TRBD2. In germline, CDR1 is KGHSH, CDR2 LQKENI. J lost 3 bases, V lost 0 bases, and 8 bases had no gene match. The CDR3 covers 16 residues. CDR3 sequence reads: CASSPPLGGGSYEQYF. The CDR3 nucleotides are TGTGCCAGCTCACCACCTCTGGGGGGGGGAAGCTACGAGCAGTACTTC.

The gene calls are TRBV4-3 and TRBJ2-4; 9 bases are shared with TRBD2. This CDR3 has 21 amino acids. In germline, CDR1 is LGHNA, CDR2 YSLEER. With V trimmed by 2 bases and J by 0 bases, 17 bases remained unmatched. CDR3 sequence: CASSQQYGPSGKFLAKNIQYF. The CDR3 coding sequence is TGCGCCAGCAGCCAACAATACGGGCCTAGCGGGAAGTTTCTAGCCAAAAACATTCAGTACTTC.

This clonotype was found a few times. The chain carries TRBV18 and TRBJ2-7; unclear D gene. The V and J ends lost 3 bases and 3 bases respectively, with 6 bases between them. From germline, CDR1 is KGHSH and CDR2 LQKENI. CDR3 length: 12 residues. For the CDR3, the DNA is TGTGCCAGCTCACCCGAGCGCTACGAGCAGTACTTC. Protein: CASSPERYEQYF.

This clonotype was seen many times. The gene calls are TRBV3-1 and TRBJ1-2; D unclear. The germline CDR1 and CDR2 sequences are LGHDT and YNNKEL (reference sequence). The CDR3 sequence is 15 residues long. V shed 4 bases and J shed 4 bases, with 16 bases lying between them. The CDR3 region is CASSPTVQTLYGYTF. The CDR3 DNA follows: TGTGCCAGCAGCCCCACGGTCCAGACACTCTATGGCTACACCTTC.

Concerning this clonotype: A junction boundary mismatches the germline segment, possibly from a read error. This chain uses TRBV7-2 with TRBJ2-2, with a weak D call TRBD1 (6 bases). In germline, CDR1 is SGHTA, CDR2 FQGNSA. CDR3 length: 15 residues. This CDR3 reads CASSNNLGATGELFF. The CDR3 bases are TGCGCCAGCAGCAATAATTTGGGGGCCACCGGGGAGCTGTTTTTT.

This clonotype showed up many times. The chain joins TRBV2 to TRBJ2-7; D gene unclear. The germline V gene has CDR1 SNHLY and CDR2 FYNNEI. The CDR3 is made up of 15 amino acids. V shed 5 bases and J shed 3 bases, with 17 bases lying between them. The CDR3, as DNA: TGTGCCAGCAGTCCTCAGGAATATGTCGACTACGAGCAGTACTTC. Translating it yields CASSPQEYVDYEQYF.

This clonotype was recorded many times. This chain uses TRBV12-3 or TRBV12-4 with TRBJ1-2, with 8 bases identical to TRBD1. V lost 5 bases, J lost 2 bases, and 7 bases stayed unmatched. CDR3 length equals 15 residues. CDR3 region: CASSQTRTGNYGYTF. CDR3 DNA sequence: TGTGCCAGCAGTCAAACCCGGACAGGGAACTATGGCTACACCTTC.

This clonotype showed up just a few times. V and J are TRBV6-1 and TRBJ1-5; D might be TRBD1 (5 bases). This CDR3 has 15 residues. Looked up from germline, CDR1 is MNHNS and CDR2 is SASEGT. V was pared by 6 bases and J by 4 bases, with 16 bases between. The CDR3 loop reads CASSYGTERNQPQHF. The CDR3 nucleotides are TGTGCCAGCAGCTATGGGACTGAAAGAAATCAGCCCCAGCATTTT.

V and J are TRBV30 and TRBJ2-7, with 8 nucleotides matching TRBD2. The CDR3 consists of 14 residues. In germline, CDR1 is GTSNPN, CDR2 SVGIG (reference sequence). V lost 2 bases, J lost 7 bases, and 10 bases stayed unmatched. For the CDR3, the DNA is TGTGCCTGGAGTCTTCTCACGGTAGCGGGGGAGCAGTACTTC. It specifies CAWSLLTVAGEQYF.